The T cell receptor (beta chain) described here comes from a study of blood T cells in healthy people across ages. The second PCR ran about 6 to 12 cycles with a sample-barcoded 5' primer and J-beta primers. TCRdb processed the 5' RACE reads anew with MiXCR; each CDR3 protein has one entry. The sample comprises nearly 800,000 distinct CDR3 sequences, around 25% of which are singletons, and roughly 3.8% rests with the top ten. The CDR3 extends over 14 amino acids. Germline V gives CDR1 KGHSH, CDR2 LQKENI. V dropped 0 bases and J dropped 4 bases, with 10 bases sitting between them. Study results and caveats: Changes in expanded clonotypes were possibly confounded, as the CMV status of donors was unknown. Long-lived donors exceeded aged donors in naive CD4+ cells and diversity. Higher naive T cell percentage went strongly together with higher TCR beta diversity.

This clonotype was counted a few times. Its antigen is not identified. These same records also appear under a second study, on T cells of mothers and their children. From that second work: No T cell clones of persistent microchimeric origin were detected.

The chain employs TRBV18 and TRBJ2-7; D remains ambiguous. The clonotype comes from a boy aged 5-17 years in good health. Sequencing was carried out using blood. In nucleotides, the CDR3 is TGTGCCAGCTCACCACCTACTACCTCATACGAGCAGTACTTC. It is translated as CASSPPTTSYEQYF.